This entry features one TCR beta chain sequence. Here immunoSEQ multiplex PCR was the method, and the copy in TCRdb shows in-frame clones only, minus some. The sample carries about 100,000 clones, around four fifths recorded once. CDR3 length: 14 amino acids. CDR1 and CDR2 from the germline V gene are MNHNS and SASEGT. V was pared by 3 bases and J by 7 bases, with 6 bases of the junction left unmatched. These data belong to a study of blood T cell repertoires in COVID-19. This clonotype originated in a woman between 65 and 79 years old with acute or convalescent COVID-19. The source material was peripheral blood. The rearrangement links TRBV6-1 to TRBJ1-5; 7 nucleotides match TRBD1. In DNA, the CDR3 is TGTGCCAGCAGTGAGTCAGGGGGAGAACAGCCCCAGCATTTT. It specifies CASSESGGEQPQHF.